A selection of T cell receptor beta chains follows, all from one sample in a study of T-cell memory formation after mild COVID-19. TCRdb itself ran the 5' RACE reads through MiXCR, one entry per CDR3 protein. The repertoire consists of around 27,000 distinct CDR3 sequences, with about 8% occurring once and the leading ten covering about 14%. Sequenced: PBMCs or a T cell subset sorted from them (not recorded which). Receptor source: an adult woman who had mild COVID-19 (a few samples of this study predate the infection). Cell type and time point are not known. The CDR3 runs from the conserved cysteine through the conserved F or W. Fields, in order: clone size, J gene, V gene, D gene, CDR3 protein, CDR3 DNA. D genes are given only for firm matches. Size tells how often a clone was seen (once, few, many) or the class of an expanded clone, and some rows leave it out.

abundance: many; j_gene: TRBJ1-5; v_gene: TRBV20-1; d_gene: .; CDR3aa: CSANNGAARGSNQPQHF; CDR3nt: TGCAGTGCAAACAATGGGGCGGCTAGAGGTAGCAATCAGCCCCAGCATTTT
abundance: many; j_gene: TRBJ1-5; v_gene: TRBV7-9; d_gene: .; CDR3aa: CASSLGGDSNQPQHF; CDR3nt: TGTGCCAGCAGCTTAGGGGGGGATAGCAATCAGCCCCAGCATTTT
abundance: many; j_gene: TRBJ1-2; v_gene: TRBV5-5; d_gene: .; CDR3aa: CASSPGGGGMIYGYTF; CDR3nt: TGTGCCAGCAGCCCCGGAGGGGGGGGCATGATCTATGGCTACACCTTC
abundance: many; j_gene: TRBJ2-7; v_gene: TRBV6-6; d_gene: TRBD1; CDR3aa: CASSSGQGGDEQYF; CDR3nt: TGTGCCAGCAGTTCGGGACAGGGCGGGGACGAGCAGTACTTC
abundance: many; j_gene: TRBJ1-1; v_gene: TRBV5-1; d_gene: TRBD1; CDR3aa: CASSWIGQGSTEAFF; CDR3nt: TGCGCCAGCAGCTGGATTGGACAGGGAAGCACTGAAGCTTTCTTT
abundance: many; j_gene: TRBJ2-3; v_gene: TRBV4-2; d_gene: .; CDR3aa: CASSQVSGHTDTQYF; CDR3nt: TGTGCCAGCAGCCAAGTATCCGGCCACACAGATACGCAGTATTTT
abundance: many; j_gene: TRBJ2-7; v_gene: TRBV2; d_gene: .; CDR3aa: CASSEVGQEQYF; CDR3nt: TGTGCCAGCAGTGAAGTAGGGCAAGAGCAGTACTTC
abundance: many; j_gene: TRBJ2-1; v_gene: TRBV5-4; d_gene: .; CDR3aa: CASLRADEQFF; CDR3nt: TGTGCCAGCCTCAGGGCCGATGAGCAGTTCTTC
abundance: .; j_gene: TRBJ2-1; v_gene: TRBV20-1; d_gene: .; CDR3aa: CSAGSGTYNEQFF; CDR3nt: TGCAGTGCTGGATCGGGGACCTACAATGAGCAGTTCTTC
abundance: .; j_gene: TRBJ2-5; v_gene: TRBV25-1; d_gene: .; CDR3aa: CASSANPGTGETQYF; CDR3nt: TGTGCCAGCAGTGCGAACCCCGGGACTGGAGAGACCCAGTACTTC
abundance: .; j_gene: TRBJ2-7; v_gene: TRBV7-9; d_gene: TRBD1; CDR3aa: CASSSRDRDVYEQYF; CDR3nt: TGTGCCAGCAGCTCCCGGGACAGGGATGTCTACGAGCAGTACTTC
abundance: .; j_gene: TRBJ2-7; v_gene: TRBV25-1; d_gene: .; CDR3aa: CASGGGGSTYEQYF; CDR3nt: TGTGCCAGCGGGGGGGGCGGGAGTACCTACGAGCAGTACTTC
abundance: many; j_gene: TRBJ1-2; v_gene: TRBV3-1; d_gene: .; CDR3aa: CASSQGVRRPANYGYTF; CDR3nt: TGTGCCAGCAGCCAAGGGGTCAGAAGGCCCGCTAACTATGGCTACACCTTC
abundance: many; j_gene: TRBJ1-1; v_gene: TRBV28; d_gene: .; CDR3aa: CASRPGVGTEAFF; CDR3nt: TGTGCCAGCAGACCAGGGGTGGGAACTGAAGCTTTCTTT
abundance: many; j_gene: TRBJ2-2; v_gene: TRBV9; d_gene: .; CDR3aa: CASSVAPEGGVTGELFF; CDR3nt: TGTGCCAGCAGCGTCGCCCCTGAGGGGGGAGTAACCGGGGAGCTGTTTTTT
abundance: many; j_gene: TRBJ2-3; v_gene: TRBV6-5; d_gene: TRBD1; CDR3aa: CASSSGTEVSYTQYF; CDR3nt: TGTGCCAGCAGTTCCGGGACAGAAGTGTCTTATACGCAGTATTTT
abundance: many; j_gene: TRBJ1-1; v_gene: TRBV5-1; d_gene: .; CDR3aa: CASSLQGNTEAFF; CDR3nt: TGCGCCAGCAGCTTGCAGGGGAACACTGAAGCTTTCTTT
abundance: many; j_gene: TRBJ2-3; v_gene: TRBV6-6; d_gene: .; CDR3aa: CASSLVEGNTDTQYF; CDR3nt: TGTGCCAGCAGTCTAGTGGAGGGGAATACAGATACGCAGTATTTT
abundance: many; j_gene: TRBJ2-5; v_gene: TRBV29-1; d_gene: .; CDR3aa: CSVVGSGGGETQYF; CDR3nt: TGCAGCGTTGTAGGATCAGGGGGGGGAGAGACCCAGTACTTC
abundance: many; j_gene: TRBJ1-5; v_gene: TRBV20-1; d_gene: .; CDR3aa: CSARENQPQHF; CDR3nt: TGCAGTGCTAGAGAAAATCAGCCCCAGCATTTT
abundance: many; j_gene: TRBJ2-1; v_gene: TRBV27; d_gene: TRBD1; CDR3aa: CASSRQGQGSNEQFF; CDR3nt: TGTGCCAGCAGTCGCCAGGGACAGGGTTCAAATGAGCAGTTCTTC
abundance: many; j_gene: TRBJ2-1; v_gene: TRBV29-1; d_gene: .; CDR3aa: CSVPPPGMSEQFF; CDR3nt: TGCAGCGTTCCACCGCCGGGGATGAGTGAGCAGTTCTTC
abundance: many; j_gene: TRBJ2-5; v_gene: TRBV5-1; d_gene: .; CDR3aa: CASSSGLQETQYF; CDR3nt: TGCGCCAGCAGCTCTGGACTGCAAGAGACCCAGTACTTC
abundance: once; j_gene: TRBJ2-1; v_gene: TRBV20-1; d_gene: TRBD2; CDR3aa: CSARRVLTSAHNEQFF; CDR3nt: TGCAGTGCTAGGAGGGTGCTGACTAGCGCTCACAATGAGCAGTTCTTC
abundance: many; j_gene: TRBJ2-5; v_gene: TRBV13; d_gene: TRBD2; CDR3aa: CASSSTSGGTQETQYF; CDR3nt: TGTGCCAGCAGCTCTACTAGCGGGGGTACTCAAGAGACCCAGTACTTC
abundance: .; j_gene: TRBJ1-2; v_gene: TRBV29-1; d_gene: .; CDR3aa: CSGLGDGYTF; CDR3nt: TGCAGCGGCCTAGGCGATGGCTACACCTTC
abundance: many; j_gene: TRBJ2-7; v_gene: TRBV4-1; d_gene: TRBD1; CDR3aa: CASSLRSGTGSYEQYF; CDR3nt: TGCGCCAGCAGCCTTCGTTCCGGGACAGGCTCCTACGAGCAGTACTTC
abundance: .; j_gene: TRBJ1-3; v_gene: TRBV10-3; d_gene: .; CDR3aa: CAISGTGNSGNTIYF; CDR3nt: TGTGCCATCAGTGGAACAGGCAACTCTGGAAACACCATATATTTT
abundance: .; j_gene: TRBJ2-1; v_gene: TRBV30; d_gene: .; CDR3aa: CAWSGINNEQFF; CDR3nt: TGTGCCTGGAGTGGGATCAACAATGAGCAGTTCTTC
abundance: many; j_gene: TRBJ2-1; v_gene: TRBV29-1; d_gene: TRBD1; CDR3aa: CSAAKVGTGLTEQFF; CDR3nt: TGCAGCGCCGCCAAAGTCGGGACAGGCCTCACTGAGCAGTTCTTC
abundance: many; j_gene: TRBJ2-1; v_gene: TRBV9; d_gene: .; CDR3aa: CASSVSGISHNEQFF; CDR3nt: TGTGCCAGCAGCGTCTCGGGTATCAGTCACAATGAGCAGTTCTTC
abundance: many; j_gene: TRBJ1-4; v_gene: TRBV7-9; d_gene: .; CDR3aa: CASSSFQGREKLFF; CDR3nt: TGTGCCAGCAGCTCCTTTCAGGGGCGGGAAAAACTGTTTTTT
abundance: .; j_gene: TRBJ1-1; v_gene: TRBV7-2; d_gene: .; CDR3aa: CASSLNVNTEAFF; CDR3nt: TGTGCCAGCAGCTTAAACGTCAACACTGAAGCTTTCTTT
abundance: many; j_gene: TRBJ2-1; v_gene: TRBV5-1; d_gene: .; CDR3aa: CASSRRGGTSSYNEQFF; CDR3nt: TGCGCCAGCAGCAGGAGGGGGGGGACCAGCTCCTACAATGAGCAGTTCTTC
abundance: many; j_gene: TRBJ1-5; v_gene: TRBV25-1; d_gene: TRBD1; CDR3aa: CASAGTGPNQPQHF; CDR3nt: TGTGCCAGCGCAGGGACAGGGCCTAATCAGCCCCAGCATTTT
abundance: many; j_gene: TRBJ2-7; v_gene: TRBV6-1; d_gene: .; CDR3aa: CASTPGYGQNYEQYF; CDR3nt: TGTGCCAGCACTCCCGGATACGGACAAAACTACGAGCAGTACTTC